The 27 T cell receptor beta chains presented below share a single source sample, sequenced in a study of response to subunit inactivated influenza vaccine. TCRdb fed the RT-PCR reads into MiXCR, producing one record per CDR3 protein. The table lists almost 250,000 distinct CDR3 sequences, less than 15% of them singletons. This material consisted of non-naive T cells sorted from PBMCs, taken 14 to 15 days before vaccination. These receptors came from a man between 50 and 59 years old who received an inactivated influenza vaccine.

The CDR3 spells CASSQDIMTSGGSAHEQYF. CDR3 DNA: TGCGCCAGCAGCCAAGATATAATGACTAGCGGGGGAAGTGCCCACGAGCAGTACTTC. V and J are TRBV4-3 and TRBJ2-7, with 12 bases that match TRBD2. V was clipped by 0 bases and J by 5 bases; unmatched bases: 14. Germline V gene data show CDR1 as LGHNA and CDR2 as YSLEER. The CDR3 is 19 residues long.

The rearrangement uses TRBV20-1 and TRBJ1-6; TRBD1 aligns across 7 bases. The CDR3 spans 14 residues. Germline CDR1 and CDR2: DFQATT and SNEGSKA (reference sequence). V gave up 3 bases and J gave up 7 bases; unmatched junction bases: 6. CDR3 bases: TGCAGTGCTAGGGCCGGGACAGTAAATTCACCCCTCCACTTT. Its translation: CSARAGTVNSPLHF.

In its sample, this clonotype was seen many times. This chain uses TRBV24-1 with TRBJ2-3; 7 bases match TRBD2. The CDR3 consists of 15 residues. J lost 5 bases, V lost 5 bases, and 9 bases had no gene match. Germline loops: CDR1 KGHDR, CDR2 SFDVKD. DNA of the CDR3: TGTGCCACCAGTGGAAGTGCGGGGGTAGAAGATACGCAGTATTTT. Translated: CATSGSAGVEDTQYF.

This clonotype was seen only a few times. The rearrangement uses TRBV12-3 or TRBV12-4 and TRBJ2-2; 7 nucleotides align to TRBD2. CDR3 length: 14 residues. The V segment lost 7 bases and the J segment 3 bases; nucleotides outside the gene matches: 5. CDR3 sequence reads: CASTPGGDTGELFF. The CDR3 bases are TGTGCCAGCACCCCTGGGGGGGACACCGGGGAGCTGTTTTTT.

This chain uses TRBV28 with TRBJ2-3, with a possible D match to TRBD2 (7 bases). Per germline, CDR1 MDHEN and CDR2 SYDVKM. This CDR3 is built from 16 residues. The ends were cut back, 7 bases at V and 6 bases at J, with 23 bases in the middle. The CDR3 nucleotides are TGTGCCAGCACCACGAGGGGGGGCGGAACGAGTGATACGCAGTATTTT. It codes for CASTTRGGGTSDTQYF.

The table lists this clonotype with many counts. CDR3 in amino acids: CASSFADNEQFF. DNA of the CDR3: TGTGCCAGCAGTTTTGCCGACAATGAGCAGTTCTTC. The J gene is TRBJ2-1, the V gene TRBV12-3 or TRBV12-4, with D uncertain. This CDR3 comprises 12 residues. Trimming took off 3 bases at V and 5 bases at J, with 5 bases between the two ends.

This chain links TRBV5-6 with TRBJ2-1, with TRBD1 matching 10 bases. The CDR3 runs 15 residues. Germline-derived CDR1 and CDR2 are SGHDT and YYEEEE. The trim removed 1 base at V and 8 bases at J, leaving 6 bases unmatched. The CDR3 here is CASSLRQGAAYEQFF. In nucleotides, the CDR3 is TGTGCCAGCAGCTTGCGACAGGGGGCTGCTTATGAGCAGTTCTTC.

This clonotype has more than one count but fewer than ten. The V gene is TRBV3-1, the J gene TRBJ1-3, with D tentatively TRBD1 (6 bases). Trimming stripped 9 bases from V and 0 bases from J, with 15 bases between. There are 15 residues in the CDR3. CDR1 and CDR2 from the germline V gene are LGHDT and YNNKEL (reference sequence). The CDR3 bases are TGTGCCAGTAGGGAGACAGGAAACTCTGGAAACACCATATATTTT. Protein product: CASRETGNSGNTIYF.

This chain connects TRBV28 to TRBJ2-7; TRBD1 aligns across 8 bases. The CDR3 is 13 amino acids. The V gene's germline CDR1 is MDHEN and CDR2 SYDVKM. J was trimmed by 6 bases and V by 6 bases; bases with no gene match: 7. This CDR3 reads CASSPTTGGEQYF. The CDR3 DNA follows: TGTGCCAGCAGCCCAACAACAGGGGGCGAGCAGTACTTC.

The rearrangement uses TRBV28 and TRBJ2-6, with D possibly called TRBD1 or TRBD2 (6 bases each). This CDR3 is 16 amino acids long. The V end lost 5 bases, the J end lost 4 bases, and 15 bases lay between the germline ends. The germline V gene encodes CDR1 MDHEN and CDR2 SYDVKM. CDR3 sequence: CASSPGRGGGANVLTF. The CDR3 DNA reads as TGTGCCAGCAGTCCGGGCAGGGGAGGAGGGGCCAACGTCCTGACTTTC.

Comment on this clonotype: The junction shows a germline mismatch at one end, possibly a read error. The CDR3 spells CCAARGGGLGANVLTF. The CDR3 nucleotides read TGCTGTGCCGCGAGGGGCGGGGGTTTAGGGGCCAACGTCCTGACTTTC. The rearrangement links TRBV20-1 to TRBJ2-6, with 7 bases fitting TRBD2. Germline values: CDR1 DFQATT, CDR2 SNEGSKA (reference sequence). The CDR3 has 16 residues.

J is TRBJ2-1 and V is TRBV3-1; TRBD1 might be the D (6 bases). Between the trimmed V and J ends, which lost 4 bases and 10 bases, there was a span of 11 bases. This CDR3 spans 12 amino acids. The germline gives CDR1 LGHDT, CDR2 YNNKEL (reference sequence). CDR3 sequence reads: CASSPYGTEQFF. The CDR3, as DNA: TGTGCCAGCAGCCCATACGGGACAGAGCAGTTCTTC.

The chain joins TRBV18 to TRBJ2-1; 9 bases agree with TRBD1. Looked up from germline, CDR1 is KGHSH and CDR2 is LQKENI. The CDR3 contains 17 residues. V lost 4 bases, J lost 3 bases, and 10 bases stayed unmatched. The CDR3 nucleotides read TGTGCCAGCTCACAGAGGGGTCCGGGACAGGGCTACAATGAGCAGTTCTTC. Protein product: CASSQRGPGQGYNEQFF.

The J gene is TRBJ2-7, the V gene TRBV20-1, with 8 bases that match TRBD2. CDR1 and CDR2 from the germline V gene are DFQATT and SNEGSKA (reference sequence). V gave up 6 bases and J gave up 3 bases; unmatched junction bases: 13. The CDR3 runs to 15 residues. CDR3 sequence (DNA): TGCAGTGCCAACGAATTCTTAGCGGGATTCTACGAGCAGTACTTC. This encodes CSANEFLAGFYEQYF.

This clonotype was picked up many times. The V call is TRBV28, the J call TRBJ2-2; 13 nucleotides line up with TRBD2. Unmatched junction bases numbered 14, after V lost 4 bases and J lost 6 bases. Germline V lookup: CDR1 MDHEN, CDR2 SYDVKM. This CDR3 region has 19 residues. The chain's CDR3 is CASSWGLAGKYRSPGELFF. The CDR3 DNA reads TGTGCCAGCAGTTGGGGACTAGCGGGAAAGTATAGAAGCCCCGGGGAGCTGTTTTTT.

V is TRBV7-8 and J is TRBJ1-4; 7 nucleotides agree with TRBD1. CDR1 and CDR2 (germline): SGHVS, FQNEAQ. V shed 3 bases and J 8 bases; nucleotides not matched to a gene: 6. The CDR3 loop spans 14 amino acids. CDR3 bases: TGTGCCAGCAGCTTGTCCAGGGGGGTGGAAAAACTGTTTTTT. It yields the protein CASSLSRGVEKLFF.

The rearrangement joins TRBV7-8 to TRBJ1-4; a possible D gene is TRBD1 (6 bases). Trimming removed 5 bases at V and 4 bases at J, with 14 bases between. Germline V gives CDR1 SGHVS, CDR2 FQNEAQ. This CDR3 has 15 residues. The DNA of the CDR3 is TGTGCCAGCAGCGACCGGGAGGGGGATAATGAAAAACTGTTTTTT. Protein sequence: CASSDREGDNEKLFF.

The chain employs TRBV10-3 and TRBJ2-7, with a weak D call TRBD2 (6 bases). From germline, CDR1 is ENHRY and CDR2 SYGVKD. CDR3 length: 17 residues. The germline V and J ends were trimmed by 8 bases and 3 bases, with 26 bases remaining between them. The CDR3, as DNA: TGTGCCATCGGGGACTCATCCTTAGGTGTTTCTCACTACGAGCAGTACTTC. Translating it yields CAIGDSSLGVSHYEQYF.

The table lists this clonotype with many counts. The chain uses TRBV7-2 and TRBJ2-1; D gene ambiguous. Germline V lookup: CDR1 SGHTA, CDR2 FQGNSA. The V and J ends lost 0 bases and 7 bases respectively, with 10 bases between them. This CDR3 is built from 14 residues. The CDR3 here is CASSLALHGNEQFF. Here the CDR3 DNA reads TGTGCCAGCAGCTTAGCCCTCCATGGGAATGAGCAGTTCTTC.

This clonotype was counted many times. This rearrangement joins TRBV6-1 to TRBJ2-7; D may be TRBD1 (6 bases). This CDR3 has 14 residues. V lost 6 bases and J lost 3, with 15 bases in between. Per germline, CDR1 MNHNS and CDR2 SASEGT. CDR3 region: CASSTQQGIYEQYF. The CDR3 DNA follows: TGTGCCAGCAGCACCCAACAGGGTATCTACGAGCAGTACTTC.

The rearrangement joins TRBV24-1 to TRBJ2-1, with 7 bases that match TRBD2. The germline gives CDR1 KGHDR, CDR2 SFDVKD. V shed 4 bases and J 5 bases; nucleotides not matched to a gene: 13. The CDR3 has 17 residues. In nucleotides, the CDR3 is TGTGCCACCAGTGACACCGACTTCGGGACTAATAACAATGAGCAGTTCTTC. It specifies CATSDTDFGTNNNEQFF.

This clonotype was seen at least ten times. V is TRBV5-6 and J is TRBJ2-7; 7 bases are a match to TRBD1. Germline V gene data show CDR1 as SGHDT and CDR2 as YYEEEE. Trimming cost V 4 bases and J 2 bases; bases outside gene matches: 6. The CDR3 extends over 14 amino acids. CDR3 coding DNA: TGTGCCAGCAGCCTCAGGGGGTCCCCCTACGAGCAGTACTTC. This translates into CASSLRGSPYEQYF.

The J gene is TRBJ1-2, the V gene TRBV20-1; D might be TRBD1 (6 bases). Per the germline V gene, CDR1 is DFQATT and CDR2 is SNEGSKA (reference sequence). Trimming took off 6 bases at V and 6 bases at J, with 14 bases between the two ends. The CDR3 covers 12 residues. The CDR3 here is CSARGGLHGYTF. The CDR3 DNA sequence: TGCAGTGCCCGAGGGGGGCTCCATGGCTACACCTTC.

This clonotype was counted a few times. The chain combines TRBV7-2 with TRBJ1-5; D is ambiguous. Trimming cost V 4 bases and J 0 bases, with 7 bases left between them. The CDR3 covers 14 residues. Looked up from germline, CDR1 is SGHTA and CDR2 is FQGNSA. The CDR3 loop is CASSSEYSNQPQHF. CDR3 nucleotides: TGTGCCAGCAGCTCAGAATATAGCAATCAGCCCCAGCATTTT.

This clonotype was picked up many times. The chain employs TRBV12-3 or TRBV12-4 and TRBJ2-7; the D is unclear. The V gene lost 4 bases and the J gene lost 4 bases, with 14 bases spanning the gap. This CDR3 region has 14 residues. The CDR3 loop reads CASSSSNWVYEQYF. The CDR3 DNA sequence: TGTGCCAGCAGTTCCTCGAATTGGGTTTACGAGCAGTACTTC.

There are a few counts of this clonotype. This sequence joins TRBV20-1 and TRBJ2-3, with TRBD2 matching 7 bases. Per germline, CDR1 DFQATT and CDR2 SNEGSKA (reference sequence). V dropped 4 bases and J dropped 4; count of bases not matched to a gene: 2. The CDR3 is made up of 12 amino acids. The CDR3 is CSATGGSDTQYF. The CDR3 bases are TGCAGTGCTACGGGGGGTTCAGATACGCAGTATTTT.

This clonotype has a handful of counts. CDR3 loop: CASSQTGTISYEQYF. The DNA for the CDR3 is TGTGCCAGCAGCCAAACGGGAACGATCTCCTACGAGCAGTACTTC. The chain is built from TRBV12-3 or TRBV12-4 and TRBJ2-7; D may be TRBD2 (5 bases). CDR3 length equals 15 residues. Trimming removed 6 bases from V and 0 bases from J, with 15 bases in between.